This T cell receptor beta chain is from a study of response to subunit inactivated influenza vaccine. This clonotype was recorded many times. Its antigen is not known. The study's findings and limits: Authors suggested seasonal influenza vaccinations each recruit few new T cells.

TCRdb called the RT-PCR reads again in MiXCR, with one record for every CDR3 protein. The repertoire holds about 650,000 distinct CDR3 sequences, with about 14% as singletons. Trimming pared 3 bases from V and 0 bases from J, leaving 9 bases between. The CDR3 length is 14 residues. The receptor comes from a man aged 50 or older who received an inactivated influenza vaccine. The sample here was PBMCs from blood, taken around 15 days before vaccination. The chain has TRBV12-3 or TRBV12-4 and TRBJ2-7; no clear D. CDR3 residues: CASSFVRSSYEQYF. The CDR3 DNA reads TGTGCCAGCAGTTTTGTAAGGAGCTCCTACGAGCAGTACTTC.